This T cell receptor (beta chain) was captured in a study of cytomegalovirus exposure and HLA in healthy donors. Method: immunoSEQ multiplex PCR; TCRdb's copy keeps in-frame clones and lacks some. Here the sample spans over 85,000 clones, 85% to 90% being singletons. Regarding the study as a whole: According to a subsequent analysis, TCR clusters from the first cohort were inclined to appear together in the 110 or so validation repertoires. Altogether, 150 to 200 TCR beta chains were recorded as cytomegalovirus-associated. The classifier was said to identify cytomegalovirus status with high specificity and sensitivity. CMV antigen specificity of three CMV-associated chains was confirmed in vitro.

This clone was counted between two and nine times. The antigen is not known. Germline assignment: CDR1 SGHDN and CDR2 FVKESK. The CDR3 contains 14 residues. Trimming shortened V by 1 base and J by 1 base, and 8 bases separated the two germline ends. The chain links TRBV14 to TRBJ2-7; perhaps TRBD1 as D (5 bases). The sequenced sample consisted of PBMCs. The receptor was derived from a woman aged 30 to 39 in good health and CMV-seropositive. The CDR3 reads CASSQGPGSYEQYF. The CDR3 DNA reads as TGTGCCAGCAGCCAAGGCCCAGGGTCCTACGAGCAGTACTTC.